The next 32 T cell receptor beta chains were all read from a single sample in a study of CD8 T cells in Susac syndrome. RNA totalling roughly 0.45 to 1 ug underwent reverse transcription with random hexamers. TCRdb ran MiXCR on the immunoSEQ multiplex PCR reads and lists one entry per CDR3 protein. The sample lists a few hundred thousand distinct CDR3 sequences, approximately 91% occurring once. Sequenced: CD8+ T cells from PBMCs. Source of these receptors: a human donor with multiple sclerosis.

The chain joins TRBV4-1 to TRBJ2-2; D possibly corresponds to TRBD2 (5 bases). Germline lookup yields CDR1 MGHRA and CDR2 YSYEKL. The CDR3 runs to 15 residues. The V end was cut by 1 base, the J end by 17 bases, with 23 bases between. The DNA of the CDR3 is TGCGCCAGCAGCCAAGTGGACTTACACACCGGGGAGCCTTTTTTT. It yields the protein CASSQVDLHTGEPFF.

The V and J genes are TRBV6-1 and TRBJ2-7; TRBD2 agrees at 9 bases. V shed 11 bases, J shed 3 bases, and the junction held 8 bases outside the gene matches. This CDR3 is 13 amino acids long. CDR1 and CDR2 (germline): MNHNS, SASEGT. Written as DNA, the CDR3 is TGTGCCGCCCGAGGGACTAGCCTCTACGAGCAGTACTTC. Protein sequence: CAARGTSLYEQYF.

This sequence joins TRBV7-9 and TRBJ2-1, with 8 bases that match TRBD1. The trim removed 5 bases at V and 9 bases at J, leaving 12 bases unmatched. Germline values: CDR1 SEHNR, CDR2 FQNEAQ (reference sequence). This CDR3 has 15 amino acids. CDR3 sequence: CASSQTRTGRGEQFF. In nucleotides, the CDR3 is TGTGCCAGCAGCCAAACCAGGACAGGGCGGGGTGAGCAGTTCTTC.

The DNA for the CDR3 is TGTGCCAGCAGCCACGACCGTAGTATGAACACTGAAGCTTTCTTT. It encodes CASSHDRSMNTEAFF. The J gene is TRBJ1-1, the V gene TRBV6-5; D is undetermined. The V end was cut by 6 bases, the J end by 0 bases, with 14 bases between. The CDR3 extends over 15 amino acids. Germline-derived CDR1 and CDR2 are MNHEY and SVGAGI.

The DNA for the CDR3 is TGCAGTGCTGAGACTAGCGGGAGGGTCCCAACGGGGGAGCAGTACTTC. This codes for CSAETSGRVPTGEQYF. V is TRBV20-1 and J is TRBJ2-7; 14 bases are a match to TRBD2. Per the germline V gene, CDR1 is DFQATT and CDR2 is SNEGSKA (reference sequence). The CDR3 sequence is 16 residues long. V lost 5 bases and J lost 7; bases outside the gene matches: 13.

The gene calls are TRBV2 and TRBJ2-3; D may correspond to TRBD1 or TRBD2 (5 bases each). Germline CDR1 SNHLY, CDR2 FYNNEI. The CDR3 totals 15 residues. Trimming removed 11 bases from V and 2 bases from J, with 20 bases in between. The CDR3 is CARYTGTHNTDTQYF. The CDR3 nucleotides read TGTGCCCGCTATACCGGGACCCACAACACAGATACGCAGTATTTT.

J is TRBJ2-3 and V is TRBV4-3, with D perhaps being TRBD1 or TRBD2 (5 bases each). The CDR3 runs to 21 residues. V lost 0 bases, J lost 7 bases, and 32 bases lay in between. Germline loops: CDR1 LGHNA, CDR2 YSLEER. The CDR3 protein is CASSQDLGTDFSSGAHNTQYF. CDR3 bases: TGCGCCAGCAGCCAAGATCTCGGAACGGACTTTTCGTCCGGGGCCCATAATACGCAGTATTTT.

J is TRBJ2-5 and V is TRBV19, with TRBD2 matching 10 bases. The V and J ends lost 10 bases and 10 bases, in that order; junction bases with no gene match: 12. From germline, CDR1 is LNHDA and CDR2 SQIVND (reference sequence). This CDR3 region has 13 residues. CDR3 amino acids: CATGTSALGGQYF. In DNA, the CDR3 is TGTGCCACCGGGACTAGCGCACTCGGGGGCCAGTACTTC. The full variable domain, completed using reference TRBV19 and TRBJ2-5, is DGGITQSPKYLFRKEGQNVTLSCEQNLNHDAMYWYRQDPGQGLRLIYYSQIVNDFQKGDIAEGYSVSREKKESFPLTVTSAQKNPTAFYLCATGTSALGGQYFGPGTRLLVL.

The V call is TRBV7-2, the J call TRBJ1-5; D call uncertain. The CDR3 is made up of 13 amino acids. CDR1 SGHTA and CDR2 FQGNSA come from the germline V gene. V was cut by 2 bases and J by 8 bases, with 10 bases left in between. CDR3 in amino acids: CASSLREDEPQHF. The CDR3 coding sequence is TGTGCCAGCAGCTTAAGGGAGGACGAGCCCCAGCATTTT.

The chain joins TRBV27 to TRBJ1-4; TRBD1 might be the D (6 bases). Germline lookup yields CDR1 MNHEY and CDR2 SMNVEV (reference sequence). V was pared by 0 bases and J by 7 bases, with 12 bases between. The CDR3 is made up of 15 amino acids. This CDR3 is CASSLSGRGAEKLFF. CDR3 coding DNA: TGTGCCAGCAGTTTATCTGGCAGGGGTGCTGAAAAACTGTTTTTT.

The chain is built from TRBV11-1 and TRBJ2-5, with D uncertain. In germline, CDR1 is SGHAT, CDR2 FQDESV (reference sequence). The CDR3 spans 14 residues. V was shortened by 3 bases and J by 5 bases, with 13 bases between the two germline ends. This CDR3 is CASSLQVGQETQYF. CDR3 DNA: TGTGCCAGCAGCTTGCAAGTAGGCCAGGAGACCCAGTACTTC. Drawing the rest from reference TRBV11-1 and TRBJ2-5, the complete variable domain is EAEVAQSPRYKITEKSQAVAFWCDPISGHATLYWYRQILGQGPELLVQFQDESVVDDSQLPKDRFSAERLKGVDSTLKIQPAELGDSAMYLCASSLQVGQETQYFGPGTRLLVL.

The chain carries TRBV27 and TRBJ2-7; D is perhaps TRBD2 (6 bases). The CDR3 length is 16 residues. Trimming removed 5 bases from V and 2 bases from J, with 19 bases in between. CDR1 and CDR2 from the germline V gene are MNHEY and SMNVEV (reference sequence). The CDR3 coding sequence is TGTGCCAGCAGTCCCTCCGCGGGACGGATGACCTACGAGCAGTACTTC. As protein: CASSPSAGRMTYEQYF.

The rearrangement links TRBV6-5 to TRBJ2-5, with 10 positions matching TRBD2. Looked up from germline, CDR1 is MNHEY and CDR2 is SVGAGI. The trim removed 3 bases at V and 0 bases at J, leaving 13 bases unmatched. The CDR3 covers 19 residues. CDR3 sequence: CASSYYRPTSGTNQETQYF. CDR3 nucleotides: TGTGCCAGCAGTTATTATCGTCCTACTAGCGGGACCAACCAAGAGACCCAGTACTTC.

The gene calls are TRBV9 and TRBJ2-1; no firm D call. Germline CDR1 is SGDLS and CDR2 is YYNGEE. V shed 3 bases and J shed 5 bases, with 12 bases lying between them. CDR3 length: 14 residues. The CDR3 reads CASSAPREHNEQFF. The CDR3 DNA is TGTGCCAGCAGCGCCCCTAGGGAACACAATGAGCAGTTCTTC.

The chain employs TRBV29-1 and TRBJ1-2; D unresolved. CDR1 and CDR2 (germline): SQVTM, ANQGSEA. The V gene lost 4 bases and the J gene lost 7 bases, with 22 bases spanning the gap. The CDR3 spans 15 residues. CDR3 coding DNA: TGCAGCGTTGGGAACCCGGGGAAGGTCGTGGGTGGCTACACCTTC. It is translated as CSVGNPGKVVGGYTF.

The chain recombines TRBV29-1 with TRBJ2-2; perhaps TRBD1 as D (6 bases). This CDR3 contains 16 residues. V was clipped by 4 bases and J by 7 bases, with 22 bases between them. Per the germline V gene, CDR1 is SQVTM and CDR2 is ANQGSEA. CDR3 nucleotide sequence: TGCAGCGTTGCCCTCATTTGGGCAGGGGATTTCGGGGAGCTGTTTTTT. Translation: CSVALIWAGDFGELFF.

The V gene is TRBV28, the J gene TRBJ2-5, with 7 bases matching TRBD2. The junction had 12 bases not matched to a gene; V was cut back by 6 bases and J by 5 bases. The germline CDR1 and CDR2 sequences are MDHEN and SYDVKM. This CDR3 contains 15 residues. The CDR3 DNA sequence: TGTGCCAGCAGCACCCCACGGGGGGTGTACGAGACCCAGTACTTC. It yields the protein CASSTPRGVYETQYF.

The chain couples TRBV4-2 to TRBJ2-7, with 7 positions matching TRBD1. Germline V gives CDR1 LGHNA, CDR2 YNFKEQ. The CDR3 runs to 14 residues. Trimming took 1 base from V and 2 from J; bases not matched to a gene: 2. CDR3 in amino acids: CASSQARGPYEQYF. DNA for the CDR3: TGTGCCAGCAGCCAAGCGAGGGGGCCCTACGAGCAGTACTTC.

V usage is TRBV12-3 or TRBV12-4 and J usage is TRBJ2-1, with 12 bases identical to TRBD2. This CDR3 comprises 15 residues. V was pared by 6 bases and J by 7 bases, with 7 bases of the junction left unmatched. The CDR3 DNA sequence: TGTGCCAGCAGGCCTAGCGGGGGGGCCACAAATGAGCAGTTCTTC. It is translated as CASRPSGGATNEQFF.

The table lists this clonotype with a count of one. The chain uses TRBV4-2 and TRBJ2-7, with TRBD1 matching 7 bases. Germline trimming cut 2 bases from V and 3 bases from J; bases unmatched to any gene: 10. Germline V gene data show CDR1 as LGHNA and CDR2 as YNFKEQ. The CDR3 covers 16 residues. CDR3 nucleotides: TGTGCCAGCAGCCAAACCGGGACAGAGGCCTACTACGAGCAGTACTTC. Its protein product is CASSQTGTEAYYEQYF.

The rearrangement uses TRBV27 and TRBJ2-3, with 12 bases identical to TRBD2. V was pared by 5 bases and J by 0 bases, with 9 bases of the junction left unmatched. The germline V gene has CDR1 MNHEY and CDR2 SMNVEV (reference sequence). The CDR3 runs to 18 residues. CDR3 amino acids: CASSPTRLAGVSTDTQYF. Written as DNA, the CDR3 is TGTGCCAGCAGTCCGACTAGACTAGCGGGAGTAAGCACAGATACGCAGTATTTT.

The chain is built from TRBV27 and TRBJ2-1; D possibly corresponds to TRBD2 (5 bases). Germline loops: CDR1 MNHEY, CDR2 SMNVEV (reference sequence). With 6 bases removed from V and 0 bases from J, the gap between germline ends came to 15 bases. CDR3 length equals 16 residues. The chain's CDR3 is CASSLGGFSSYNEQFF. As DNA, the CDR3 is TGTGCCAGCAGCCTGGGCGGGTTTAGCTCCTACAATGAGCAGTTCTTC.

The rearrangement uses TRBV9 and TRBJ2-1, with D perhaps given as TRBD1 or TRBD2 (6 bases each). V was shortened by 0 bases and J by 1 base, with 14 bases between the two germline ends. Germline V CDR1 and CDR2: SGDLS, YYNGEE. The CDR3 loop spans 17 amino acids. In nucleotides, the CDR3 is TGTGCCAGCAGCGTAGGTGGAGGAGGGGGATCCTACAATGAGCAGTTCTTC. This encodes CASSVGGGGGSYNEQFF.

The chain uses TRBV7-8 and TRBJ1-3; D gene uncertain. Trimming left V 1 base short and J 4 bases short, with 11 bases between. The CDR3 spans 15 residues. Germline values: CDR1 SGHVS, CDR2 FQNEAQ. The CDR3, as DNA: TGTGCCAGCAGCTTAGGATCGGGTTTGGGAAACACCATATATTTT. It yields the protein CASSLGSGLGNTIYF.

Notes on this clonotype: Germline and junction disagree at one end, which may indicate a read error. The chain is built from TRBV7-9 and TRBJ2-1, with 10 bases identical to TRBD2. Germline V gene data show CDR1 as SEHNR and CDR2 as FQNEAQ (reference sequence). This CDR3 comprises 14 residues. The CDR3 coding sequence is TGTGCCAGCAGCCTAGCGGGAGATGTGGGTGAGCAGTTCTTC. Translated: CASSLAGDVGEQFF.

The genes are TRBV4-1 and TRBJ2-1; 10 bases are shared with TRBD2. The CDR3 has 17 residues. V was pared by 2 bases and J by 7 bases, with 11 bases of the junction left unmatched. From germline, CDR1 is MGHRA and CDR2 YSYEKL. The CDR3 sequence: CASSQLPPGLARNEQFF. Here the CDR3 DNA reads TGCGCCAGCAGCCAACTACCTCCGGGACTAGCGAGGAATGAGCAGTTCTTC.

This chain links TRBV20-1 with TRBJ2-3, with 8 bases that match TRBD2. The CDR3 is 19 amino acids. Germline CDR1 DFQATT, CDR2 SNEGSKA (reference sequence). Trimming at V came to 1 base and at J to 2 bases, leaving 17 bases not matched to a gene. CDR3 nucleotides: TGCAGTGCTAGAGGTCTGGTGCGTCTAGCGGGCCGGGTCACAGATACGCAGTATTTT. This sequence encodes CSARGLVRLAGRVTDTQYF.

The V gene is TRBV4-1, the J gene TRBJ2-4, with 11 bases aligning to TRBD2. This CDR3 is 19 amino acids long. The germline gives CDR1 MGHRA, CDR2 YSYEKL. V was clipped by 3 bases and J by 2 bases; unmatched bases: 12. DNA of the CDR3: TGCGCCAGCAGCCACGAGACTAGCGGGAACTTCAATTCCAAAAACATTCAGTACTTC. Protein: CASSHETSGNFNSKNIQYF.

V and J are TRBV29-1 and TRBJ2-7; D is ambiguous. This CDR3 has 15 amino acids. V was cut by 1 base and J by 0 bases, with 13 bases left in between. CDR1 SQVTM and CDR2 ANQGSEA come from the germline V gene. The CDR3 here is CSVEVPLRSSYEQYF. CDR3 nucleotide sequence: TGCAGCGTTGAAGTCCCTTTAAGAAGCTCCTACGAGCAGTACTTC.

The rearrangement joins TRBV6-5 to TRBJ2-7; no reliable D call. The ends were cut back, 5 bases at V and 10 bases at J, with 18 bases in the middle. Looked up from germline, CDR1 is MNHEY and CDR2 is SVGAGI. The CDR3 length is 13 residues. The CDR3 DNA follows: TGTGCCAGCAGTGGAACGGCATTGAATCTCCAGTACTTC. Encoded protein: CASSGTALNLQYF.

The V gene is TRBV27, the J gene TRBJ2-7; 8 nucleotides agree with TRBD2. Germline V gene data show CDR1 as MNHEY and CDR2 as SMNVEV (reference sequence). V was clipped by 3 bases and J by 2 bases; unmatched bases: 12. This CDR3 is built from 17 residues. The CDR3 region is CASSFFPGTSNPYEQYF. As DNA, the CDR3 is TGTGCCAGCAGTTTTTTCCCCGGGACTAGTAATCCCTACGAGCAGTACTTC.

The chain joins TRBV19 to TRBJ2-3; D ambiguous. V lost 1 base to trimming and J lost 0 bases, with 8 bases between them. The CDR3 sequence is 15 residues long. Germline values: CDR1 LNHDA, CDR2 SQIVND (reference sequence). The CDR3 sequence: CASSIAGRSTDTQYF. DNA of the CDR3: TGTGCCAGTAGTATAGCAGGACGAAGCACAGATACGCAGTATTTT.